The clone carrying this TCR beta chain was counted a single time. Source study methods: Using reference gene primer amplification, nucleated cell counts were estimated. The table came from immunoSEQ multiplex PCR; TCRdb's copy has only in-frame clones and leaves some out. V and J calls and clone size are as listed in that table; D and trimming were resolved from the DNA. The sample gives roughly 120,000 clones, 85% to 90% of which show up once; 2.5% to 3.5% is in the top ten. The entry originates in a study of blood T cell repertoires in COVID-19. Background on the study: Samples came from the United States, Italy and Spain, spanning acute and convalescent COVID-19. PBMCs, B-cell-depleted T cells, or T cells provided the cDNA or gDNA that made up the material.

Trimming cost V 0 bases and J 5 bases, with 19 bases left between them. CDR1 is SGDLS, CDR2 YYNGEE, per germline. There are 17 residues in the CDR3. The source of this sequence is a woman aged 80 or older with COVID-19, enrolled during active disease. Source material: peripheral blood. The V and J genes are TRBV9 and TRBJ2-3; the D gene is possibly TRBD2 (6 bases). CDR3 nucleotides: TGTGCCAGCAGCGTAGGCTCGGCGGGGCGTAGTGTAGATACGCAGTATTTT. Translating it yields CASSVGSAGRSVDTQYF.